This T cell receptor beta chain emerged from a study of cytomegalovirus exposure and HLA in healthy donors. Findings of the study overall: Most TCR sequences were uncommon, yet certain public TCRs appeared in many donors.

For this clone: As yet, its antigen is unknown.

The CDR3 sequence is 15 residues long. V was pared by 3 bases and J by 5 bases, with 9 bases of the junction left unmatched. Germline V gene lookup returns CDR1 MNHNS and CDR2 SASEGT. Repertoires were generated with immunoSEQ multiplex PCR, while TCRdb's copy carries only in-frame clones and drops some. The top ten hold 0.55% to 0.75% of the sample, which has about 82,000 clones, just under 95% seen once. Sequenced input: PBMCs. The chain recombines TRBV6-1 with TRBJ1-2, with 7 positions matching TRBD1. This clonotype was sampled from a man between 18 and 29 years old in good health and CMV-seronegative. DNA for the CDR3: TGTGCCAGCAGTGATTTTGGACAGGTCCTATATGGCTACACCTTC. Residues: CASSDFGQVLYGYTF.